This T cell receptor (beta chain) stems from a study of post-analysis software for immune sequencing data. Overall study context: Secondary progressive, relapsing-remitting and progressive-relapsing multiple sclerosis were among the included disease courses. Whole-study findings and limits: Significantly lower normalized Chao1 diversity was found in patients with multiple sclerosis relative to controls. Pronounced co-clustering by F measure was evident among identically batched samples. Patients used five TRBV segments, including TRBV5-6, TRBV5-1 and TRBV20-1, more often than controls.

The CDR3 has 18 residues. After removal of 5 bases from V and 4 bases from J, the junction contained 14 bases not matched to a gene. Germline V gene data show CDR1 as DFQATT and CDR2 as SNEGSKA (reference sequence). Incorporated into the TCR beta cDNA libraries were unique molecular identifiers, which served to reduce PCR and sequencing biases. Each batch of about 0.95 to 10 million T cells produced hundreds of thousands of cDNA molecules. In TCRdb, the PCR reads were re-called with MiXCR into one record per CDR3 protein. The table lists more than 450,000 distinct CDR3 sequences, roughly 34% of them singletons. With regard to this clonotype: Its target is unknown.

This sequence was found in a girl aged 2-17 years with multiple sclerosis. The chain joins TRBV20-1 to TRBJ2-3; 14 bases are a match to TRBD2. Sequenced input: blood. The CDR3 here is CSAPGLAGEPVLPDTQYF. CDR3 DNA: TGCAGTGCTCCGGGACTAGCGGGGGAACCCGTCTTACCAGATACGCAGTATTTT.